The present TCR beta chain was sequenced within a study of blood T cell repertoires in COVID-19. Study-level information: The United States, Italy and Spain were the sources of the acute and convalescent COVID-19 samples. T cells, B-cell-depleted T cells, or PBMCs provided the cDNA or gDNA that served as material.

Per the germline V gene, CDR1 is GTSNPN and CDR2 is SVGIG (reference sequence). The CDR3 runs 15 residues. V gave up 1 base and J gave up 2 bases, with 12 bases separating them. As processed by the authors: Reference gene primer amplification yielded estimated nucleated cell counts. Data came from immunoSEQ multiplex PCR; TCRdb stores just in-frame clones and leaves some out. V, J and clone size are taken as reported in that table, and D and trimming were inferred from the DNA itself. The profile shows some 110,000 clones, roughly four fifths of them singletons. This clone is a singleton in its sample.

The gene calls are TRBV30 and TRBJ1-5; a weak D match, TRBD1 (5 bases). The sequenced sample consisted of peripheral blood. This TCR came from a woman between 65 and 79 years old with acute or convalescent COVID-19. The DNA for the CDR3 is TGTGCCTGGAGTGCCAGACAGATGGGCAATCAGCCCCAGCATTTT. It encodes CAWSARQMGNQPQHF.